Given below is one TCR beta chain in context. Its cognate antigen is unknown. The time point: week 5, during vaccination. Topical imiquimod was applied with each vaccine dose, which held 300 ug of mutant IDH1 20-mer peptide. This entry belongs to a study of a mutant IDH1 vaccine in newly diagnosed glioma. Whole-study context: Vaccinations, eight in total, occurred in weeks 1, 3, 5, 7, 11, 15, 19, 23. Standard pretreatment was either radiotherapy, temozolomide, or, for most, radiochemotherapy with temozolomide. Points from the study as a whole: Detectable vaccine-induced immune responses arose in 93.3% of patients.

Method: immunoSEQ multiplex PCR; TCRdb's copy keeps in-frame clones and lacks some. This sample has about 53,000 clones, with approximately 80% found just once. Germline lookup yields CDR1 LNHNV and CDR2 YYDKDF (reference sequence). The CDR3 length is 16 residues. Trimming removed 0 bases at V and 8 bases at J, with 17 bases between. The origin of this receptor is a woman aged 18 to 35 with glioma. Some clones in this sample may be carry-over from other donors' samples. Specimen: PBMCs, collected from a glioma patient whose treatment included an IDH1 peptide vaccine. The chain combines TRBV15 with TRBJ1-5; D is possibly TRBD1 (5 bases). The CDR3 sequence is CATSREWGDRGKPQHF. CDR3 bases: TGTGCCACCAGCAGAGAATGGGGAGACAGAGGAAAGCCCCAGCATTTT.